The present T cell receptor (beta chain) was sequenced within a study of shared clonotypes between healthy human individuals. Across the whole study: A couple of women and a few men aged 18 to 49 made up the donors.

As originally analysed: ImmunoSEQ gave junction-only sequences without quality scores, so filtering differed. The protocol was immunoSEQ multiplex PCR, while the TCRdb copy is restricted to in-frame clones and leaves out a portion. V, J and clone size reflect that table, while D and trimming were determined from the DNA. The repertoire holds about 820,000 clones, about 91% seen once, with around 24% in the top ten. Study-wide findings and caveats: Few donors limited the genetic and exposure-history diversity represented.

It was CD45RO-negative cells, positively selected for CCR7, that made up naive CD8 cells, with terminally differentiated effector memory CD45RA+ cells excluded. CDR1 and CDR2 from the germline V gene are SNHLY and FYNNEI. The V end lost 6 bases, the J end lost 3 bases, and 18 bases lay between the germline ends. The length of the CDR3 is 16 residues. Turning to this clone: Its antigen is still unknown.

The chain has TRBV2 and TRBJ2-1; a possible D gene is TRBD2 (5 bases). The receptor was derived from a man aged 30 to 39 in good health. The material sequenced was naive CD8+ T cells sorted from blood. CDR3 in amino acids: CASSGNVEGLYNEQFF. The CDR3 region has the DNA TGTGCCAGCAGCGGTAACGTAGAAGGACTCTACAATGAGCAGTTCTTC.